What follows are 26 T cell receptor beta chains derived from one specimen sequenced in a study of cytomegalovirus exposure and HLA in healthy donors. PCR involved 60 Vbeta and 13 Jbeta primers. Assay: immunoSEQ multiplex PCR; the TCRdb copy retains only in-frame clones and omits some. The sample comprises 110,000 to 150,000 clones, around 77% of which are singletons, and 2% to 2.5% rests with the top ten. Material for sequencing was PBMCs. The source of these receptors is a man aged 25 to 40 in good health and CMV-seronegative.

The chain has TRBV12-5 and TRBJ1-5; perhaps TRBD1 as D (6 bases). The CDR3 has 16 residues. The V end was cut by 0 bases, the J end by 5 bases, with 14 bases between. Per germline, CDR1 LGHNT and CDR2 FRNRAP. CDR3 in amino acids: CASGLVLGQTHQPQHF. The DNA of the CDR3 is TGTGCTAGTGGTTTGGTACTAGGACAGACTCATCAGCCCCAGCATTTT.

This chain links TRBV28 with TRBJ1-1, with D perhaps matching TRBD1 (5 bases). The V and J ends lost 2 bases and 6 bases respectively, with 16 bases between them. Germline CDR1 MDHEN, CDR2 SYDVKM. This CDR3 comprises 15 residues. The CDR3 reads CASSLVGRGGAEAFF. Written as DNA, the CDR3 is TGTGCCAGCAGTTTAGTGGGGCGGGGGGGTGCTGAAGCTTTCTTT.

The genes are TRBV2 and TRBJ2-3; possible D gene TRBD1, 5 bases. V gave up 2 bases and J gave up 4 bases, with 10 bases separating them. Germline loops: CDR1 SNHLY, CDR2 FYNNEI. The CDR3 has 14 amino acids. The CDR3 sequence: CASSEQGRADTQYF. As DNA, the CDR3 is TGTGCCAGCAGTGAACAGGGCAGGGCAGATACGCAGTATTTT. The full variable domain, in which reference TRBV2 and TRBJ2-3 provide the parts outside the CDR3, is EPEVTQTPSHQVTQMGQEVILRCVPISNHLYFYWYRQILGQKVEFLVSFYNNEISEKSEIFDDQFSVERPDGSNFTLKIRSTKLEDSAMYFCASSEQGRADTQYFGPGTRLTVL.

The chain combines TRBV28 with TRBJ2-5; no firm D call. Germline CDR1 is MDHEN and CDR2 is SYDVKM. The CDR3 is 14 amino acids. V dropped 7 bases and J dropped 1 base, with 13 bases sitting between them. The CDR3 DNA follows: TGTGCCAGCAATTCATTGGGCACCCAAGAGACCCAGTACTTC. It codes for CASNSLGTQETQYF.

The chain is built from TRBV6-1 and TRBJ2-7, with D hard to call. Germline CDR1 and CDR2: MNHNS and SASEGT. Trimming left V 3 bases short and J 6 bases short, with 9 bases between. CDR3 length equals 12 residues. The CDR3 protein is CASSEHALEQYF. The DNA for the CDR3 is TGTGCCAGCAGTGAGCACGCGCTCGAGCAGTACTTC.

The chain carries TRBV4-1 and TRBJ2-1; D ambiguous. Deletions cut 0 bases from V and 0 bases from J, with 12 bases between. Germline values: CDR1 MGHRA, CDR2 YSYEKL. The CDR3 length is 17 residues. In DNA, the CDR3 is TGCGCCAGCAGCCAAGATAGTGGTTATGCCTCCTACAATGAGCAGTTCTTC. Residues: CASSQDSGYASYNEQFF.

The gene calls are TRBV27 and TRBJ2-7; 7 nucleotides align to TRBD1. Germline V gene sequence: CDR1 MNHEY, CDR2 SMNVEV (reference sequence). V shed 1 base and J 4 bases; nucleotides not matched to a gene: 13. This CDR3 has 17 residues. This CDR3 reads CASSLWPPTGLSYEQYF. CDR3 DNA: TGTGCCAGCAGTTTATGGCCCCCGACAGGGTTGAGTTACGAGCAGTACTTC.

The chain is built from TRBV2 and TRBJ2-1, with 9 bases aligning to TRBD2. The CDR3 has 13 amino acids. The germline CDR1 and CDR2 sequences are SNHLY and FYNNEI. Trimming took 6 bases from V and 6 from J; bases not matched to a gene: 3. CDR3 region: CASSLAGFNEQFF. The CDR3 bases are TGTGCCAGCAGCCTAGCGGGATTCAATGAGCAGTTCTTC.

V is TRBV28 and J is TRBJ1-4, with 12 bases fitting TRBD1. V lost 6 bases and J lost 7; bases outside the gene matches: 9. The CDR3 spans 16 residues. Germline values: CDR1 MDHEN, CDR2 SYDVKM. The CDR3 bases are TGTGCCAGCAGGCCGGGACAGGGGGCCCTCATTGAAAAACTGTTTTTT. Encoded protein: CASRPGQGALIEKLFF.

V gene TRBV10-3 combines with J gene TRBJ1-1, with D possibly being TRBD1 (6 bases). V was trimmed by 3 bases and J by 11 bases, leaving 10 bases between them. Germline CDR1 ENHRY, CDR2 SYGVKD. The CDR3 has 11 amino acids. The CDR3 spells CAISDGGEAFF. The CDR3 nucleotides read TGTGCCATCAGTGATGGGGGCGAGGCTTTCTTT.

The rearrangement joins TRBV5-1 to TRBJ2-7; TRBD2 aligns across 7 bases. V trimming: 5 bases; J trimming: 1 base; junction bases outside the gene matches: 6. CDR1 SGHRS and CDR2 YFSETQ come from the germline V gene. This CDR3 is 14 amino acids long. The CDR3 protein is CASRLAGRSYEQYF. The CDR3 DNA reads TGCGCCAGCAGGTTAGCGGGCCGGTCCTACGAGCAGTACTTC.

The J gene is TRBJ2-5, the V gene TRBV9, with 7 positions matching TRBD1. Germline CDR1 reads SGDLS; CDR2 reads YYNGEE. With 6 bases clipped from V and 2 bases from J, the junction kept 4 bases outside the gene matches. The CDR3 contains 13 residues. CDR3 in DNA: TGTGCCAGCAACCCGGGACAGCAAGAGACCCAGTACTTC. Protein: CASNPGQQETQYF.

The chain links TRBV28 to TRBJ2-6, with no clear D. V was pared by 2 bases and J by 4 bases, with 6 bases between. Per the germline V gene, CDR1 is MDHEN and CDR2 is SYDVKM. The CDR3 is 14 residues long. As DNA, the CDR3 is TGTGCCAGCAGTTTAGGAGTAGGGGCCAACGTCCTGACTTTC. As protein: CASSLGVGANVLTF. Full variable domain (missing parts from reference TRBV28 and TRBJ2-6): DVKVTQSSRYLVKRTGEKVFLECVQDMDHENMFWYRQDPGLGLRLIYFSYDVKMKEKGDIPEGYSVSREKKERFSLILESASTNQTSMYLCASSLGVGANVLTFGAGSRLTVL.

CDR3 region: CASSLVWGGREKLFF. The DNA of the CDR3 is TGTGCCAGCAGCTTAGTGTGGGGCGGAAGAGAAAAACTGTTTTTT. The gene calls are TRBV7-9 and TRBJ1-4; TRBD1 might be the D (5 bases). CDR3 size: 15 residues. Germline CDR1 and CDR2: SEHNR and FQNEAQ (reference sequence). The V end was cut by 1 base, the J end by 8 bases, with 14 bases between.

The chain employs TRBV19 and TRBJ1-1, with D perhaps matching TRBD1 (6 bases). V shed 1 base and J shed 2 bases, with 17 bases lying between them. CDR1 and CDR2 (germline): LNHDA, SQIVND (reference sequence). The CDR3 sequence is 17 residues long. In nucleotides, the CDR3 is TGTGCCAGTAGTATAGGTGCTATGAGGGGGAATAACACTGAAGCTTTCTTT. Its protein product is CASSIGAMRGNNTEAFF.

As for this clone: One end of the junction fails to match germline, which may point to a read error. The sample holds other DNA sequences that translate to the same CDR3. The chain employs TRBV5-4 and TRBJ2-1, with 11 bases fitting TRBD1. CDR1 is SGHNT, CDR2 YYREEE, per germline (reference sequence). CDR3 length equals 16 residues. CDR3 amino acids: CASSPNRDRGNYEQFF. DNA for the CDR3: TGTGCCAGCAGCCCGAATAGGGACAGGGGGAATTATGAACAGTTCTTC.

V usage is TRBV5-1 and J usage is TRBJ2-3; weak D call: TRBD2 (6 bases). The CDR3 has 14 residues. Germline CDR1 is SGHRS and CDR2 is YFSETQ. The V end lost 7 bases, the J end lost 2 bases, and 14 bases lay between the germline ends. The CDR3 region is CASRPSRDTDTQYF. The CDR3 DNA reads as TGCGCCAGCCGACCCTCGCGGGACACAGATACGCAGTATTTT.

The chain recombines TRBV18 with TRBJ1-5; 9 bases fit TRBD1. The CDR3 covers 17 residues. Germline trimming cut 6 bases from V and 5 bases from J; bases unmatched to any gene: 14. Germline V lookup: CDR1 KGHSH, CDR2 LQKENI. CDR3 protein: CASSRNVGTGIYQPQHF. Written as DNA, the CDR3 is TGTGCCAGCTCTCGTAATGTGGGGACAGGGATTTATCAGCCCCAGCATTTT.

The chain employs TRBV28 and TRBJ1-4, with TRBD1 matching 10 bases. V lost 5 bases, J lost 8 bases, and 14 bases stayed unmatched. The germline CDR1 and CDR2 sequences are MDHEN and SYDVKM. This CDR3 region has 17 residues. The CDR3 sequence: CASSIGTGVFRGEKLFF. DNA of the CDR3: TGTGCCAGCAGTATAGGGACAGGGGTTTTTCGGGGGGAAAAACTGTTTTTT.

The CDR3 spells CASSEDPAGVVYNEQFF. CDR3 sequence (DNA): TGTGCCAGCAGTGAAGATCCAGCGGGAGTCGTCTACAATGAGCAGTTCTTC. V and J are TRBV6-1 and TRBJ2-1; 8 nucleotides align to TRBD2. J was trimmed by 3 bases and V by 1 base; bases with no gene match: 8. This CDR3 region has 17 residues. CDR1 is MNHNS and CDR2 is SASEGT in the germline V gene.

The chain is built from TRBV18 and TRBJ2-5, with D unclear. In germline, CDR1 is KGHSH, CDR2 LQKENI. V dropped 6 bases and J dropped 1 base, with 15 bases sitting between them. The CDR3 runs to 15 residues. As DNA, the CDR3 is TGTGCCAGCTCCCCCGCGTCGAAGCCCCAAGAGACCCAGTACTTC. Protein sequence: CASSPASKPQETQYF.

The chain employs TRBV6-1 and TRBJ1-4; TRBD1 matches at 8 bases. Trimming at V came to 6 bases and at J to 7 bases, leaving 7 bases not matched to a gene. The CDR3 covers 14 residues. Germline values: CDR1 MNHNS, CDR2 SASEGT. The CDR3 nucleotides read TGTGCCAGCAGCCAGGACAGGGCTGGTGAAAAACTGTTTTTT. Translating it yields CASSQDRAGEKLFF.

CDR3 residues: CASSLSKSGYEQYF. For the CDR3, the DNA is TGTGCCAGCAGTTTATCGAAATCGGGCTACGAGCAGTACTTC. The chain links TRBV27 to TRBJ2-7; D remains unclear. Germline assignment: CDR1 MNHEY and CDR2 SMNVEV (reference sequence). V lost 0 bases and J lost 3, with 9 bases in between. This CDR3 is 14 amino acids long.

This clone was counted a few times. This rearrangement joins TRBV5-1 to TRBJ1-2; D not resolved. The V end lost 0 bases, the J end lost 4 bases, and 13 bases lay between the germline ends. The CDR3 sequence is 15 residues long. Germline V gene data show CDR1 as SGHRS and CDR2 as YFSETQ. The CDR3 is CASSLESQKTYGYTF. The CDR3 nucleotides read TGCGCCAGCAGCTTGGAGTCCCAGAAAACCTATGGCTACACCTTC. Using reference TRBV5-1 and TRBJ1-2 for the parts outside the CDR3, the full variable domain is KAGVTQTPRYLIKTRGQQVTLSCSPISGHRSVSWYQQTPGQGLQFLFEYFSETQRNKGNFPGRFSGRQFSNSRSEMNVSTLELGDSALYLCASSLESQKTYGYTFGSGTRLTVV.

The V and J genes are TRBV19 and TRBJ1-5; no clear D. Germline loops: CDR1 LNHDA, CDR2 SQIVND (reference sequence). The CDR3 is 13 residues long. The germline V and J ends were trimmed by 3 bases and 3 bases, with 6 bases remaining between them. The CDR3 coding sequence is TGTGCCAGTAGTATCCGGTACAATCAGCCCCAGCATTTT. As protein: CASSIRYNQPQHF. The full variable domain, in which reference TRBV19 and TRBJ1-5 provide the parts outside the CDR3, is DGGITQSPKYLFRKEGQNVTLSCEQNLNHDAMYWYRQDPGQGLRLIYYSQIVNDFQKGDIAEGYSVSREKKESFPLTVTSAQKNPTAFYLCASSIRYNQPQHFGDGTRLSIL.

This chain joins TRBV19 and TRBJ1-2; D is undetermined. Germline values: CDR1 LNHDA, CDR2 SQIVND (reference sequence). Trimming cost V 0 bases and J 2 bases, with 7 bases left between them. The CDR3 spans 14 residues. In DNA, the CDR3 is TGTGCCAGTAGTATAGATATCCGGAACTATGGCTACACCTTC. Protein sequence: CASSIDIRNYGYTF.